A single sample gave rise to the 30 T cell receptor beta chains below, sequenced in a study of blood T cell repertoires in COVID-19. Sequenced by immunoSEQ multiplex PCR; TCRdb stores in-frame clones only, minus some. The sample yields tens of thousands of clones, roughly nine tenths seen once. Sequenced: peripheral blood. The receptors derive from a human donor in a cohort sampled during active COVID-19.

The gene calls are TRBV6-2 or TRBV6-3 and TRBJ2-5; TRBD2 matches at 12 bases. The germline gives CDR1 MNHEY, CDR2 SVGEGT. V gave up 2 bases and J gave up 3 bases; unmatched junction bases: 10. The CDR3 spans 18 residues. The chain's CDR3 is CASSYGWTSGVVEETQYF. For the CDR3, the DNA is TGTGCCAGCAGTTACGGGTGGACTAGCGGGGTAGTCGAAGAGACCCAGTACTTC.

The rearrangement links TRBV29-1 to TRBJ1-2, with D possibly TRBD1 on 6 matching bases. The CDR3 is 15 residues long. Trimming removed 0 bases at V and 2 bases at J, with 13 bases between. Germline V CDR1 and CDR2: SQVTM, ANQGSEA. This chain's CDR3 is CSVEEMNRENYGYTF. The CDR3, as DNA: TGCAGCGTTGAAGAAATGAACAGGGAAAACTATGGCTACACCTTC.

This chain joins TRBV18 and TRBJ2-1; 9 bases align to TRBD2. The CDR3 loop spans 15 amino acids. Germline CDR1 reads KGHSH; CDR2 reads LQKENI. V dropped 2 bases and J dropped 4; count of bases not matched to a gene: 3. For the CDR3, the DNA is TGTGCCAGCTCACCAGGGAGCGGGGGGTACAATGAGCAGTTCTTC. Translation: CASSPGSGGYNEQFF.

This rearrangement joins TRBV5-4 to TRBJ1-1, with TRBD1 matching over 11 bases. V gave up 4 bases and J gave up 1 base; unmatched junction bases: 0. The CDR3 is 14 amino acids. The germline V gene encodes CDR1 SGHNT and CDR2 YYREEE (reference sequence). CDR3 amino acids: CASSGQGANTEAFF. Written as DNA, the CDR3 is TGTGCCAGCAGCGGACAGGGGGCGAACACTGAAGCTTTCTTT.

This rearrangement joins TRBV6-1 to TRBJ2-5; maybe TRBD2 (5 bases). The germline gives CDR1 MNHNS, CDR2 SASEGT. The CDR3 is made up of 16 amino acids. V lost 2 bases and J 5 bases, leaving 18 bases between the germline ends. CDR3 in DNA: TGTGCCAGCAGTGAACAAAGGCGGGCTACTGTCGAGACCCAGTACTTC. Its protein is CASSEQRRATVETQYF.

This clone was recorded only once. V and J are TRBV6-5 and TRBJ1-2, with TRBD1 as a possible D gene (5 bases). V lost 0 bases, J lost 2 bases, and 7 bases lay in between. CDR1 is MNHEY and CDR2 is SVGAGI in the germline V gene. CDR3 length: 14 residues. CDR3 residues: CASSYSSGNYGYTF. The CDR3 DNA reads as TGTGCCAGCAGTTACTCGTCAGGGAACTATGGCTACACCTTC.

The J gene is TRBJ1-2, the V gene TRBV5-4, with TRBD1 identical over 8 bases. Germline CDR1 is SGHNT and CDR2 is YYREEE (reference sequence). The CDR3 sequence is 16 residues long. The ends lost 3 bases at V and 4 bases at J; junction bases unmatched: 11. The CDR3 here is CASSSHIDRGGYGYTF. The DNA for the CDR3 is TGTGCCAGCAGCTCTCATATAGACAGGGGAGGCTATGGCTACACCTTC. Combining the CDR3 with reference TRBV5-4 and TRBJ1-2 gives the whole variable domain ETGVTQSPTHLIKTRGQQVTLRCSSQSGHNTVSWYQQALGQGPQFIFQYYREEENGRGNFPPRFSGLQFPNYSSELNVNALELDDSALYLCASSSHIDRGGYGYTFGSGTRLTVV.

The gene calls are TRBV30 and TRBJ1-4; a possible D gene is TRBD1 (6 bases). CDR3 size: 11 residues. Germline CDR1 is GTSNPN and CDR2 is SVGIG (reference sequence). Trimming took off 0 bases at V and 15 bases at J, with 11 bases between the two ends. CDR3 sequence (DNA): TGTGCCTGGAGTGTAGGGGGATTGGTGTTTTTT. It specifies CAWSVGGLVFF.

V is TRBV6-5 and J is TRBJ1-1, with 8 nucleotides matching TRBD1. CDR3 size: 14 residues. In germline, CDR1 is MNHEY, CDR2 SVGAGI. J was trimmed by 2 bases and V by 4 bases; bases with no gene match: 3. CDR3 sequence: CASSWTGSNTEAFF. CDR3 nucleotides: TGTGCCAGCAGTTGGACAGGGAGCAACACTGAAGCTTTCTTT.

The CDR3 loop reads CASSPRLAGLSSYEQYF. The CDR3 nucleotides are TGTGCCAGCAGTCCGAGACTAGCGGGTCTCAGCTCCTACGAGCAGTACTTC. The chain has TRBV6-6 and TRBJ2-7; 10 bases map to TRBD2. The CDR3 is 17 residues long. Germline CDR1 is MNHNY and CDR2 is SVGAGI (reference sequence). After removal of 5 bases from V and 0 bases from J, the junction contained 10 bases not matched to a gene.

V usage is TRBV5-1 and J usage is TRBJ2-1; TRBD2 agrees at 8 bases. The germline V gene encodes CDR1 SGHRS and CDR2 YFSETQ. V shed 0 bases, J shed 6 bases, and the junction held 8 bases outside the gene matches. This CDR3 has 16 amino acids. Written as DNA, the CDR3 is TGCGCCAGCAGCTTGGCCGGGACTAGTGGTGTCAATGAGCAGTTCTTC. Its translation is CASSLAGTSGVNEQFF. Combining the CDR3 with reference TRBV5-1 and TRBJ2-1 gives the whole variable domain KAGVTQTPRYLIKTRGQQVTLSCSPISGHRSVSWYQQTPGQGLQFLFEYFSETQRNKGNFPGRFSGRQFSNSRSEMNVSTLELGDSALYLCASSLAGTSGVNEQFFGPGTRLTVL.

The rearrangement links TRBV18 to TRBJ1-2; maybe TRBD1 (5 bases). Trimming left V 3 bases short and J 6 bases short, with 11 bases between. The CDR3 is 13 amino acids. CDR1 is KGHSH and CDR2 is LQKENI in the germline V gene. CDR3 sequence: CASSPTVGDGYTF. The CDR3 DNA is TGTGCCAGCTCACCGACGGTAGGGGATGGCTACACCTTC.

This clone is a singleton in its sample. The chain is built from TRBV7-2 and TRBJ1-6; 10 nucleotides align to TRBD1. Germline loops: CDR1 SGHTA, CDR2 FQGNSA. The J segment lost 8 bases and the V segment lost 2 bases, leaving 6 bases of the junction unmatched. The length of the CDR3 is 16 residues. CDR3 residues: CASSLLTGQGDSPLHF. CDR3 nucleotides: TGTGCCAGCAGCTTATTAACTGGACAGGGGGATTCACCCCTCCACTTT.

The J gene is TRBJ2-1, the V gene TRBV6-6, with TRBD2 matching 16 bases. The germline V gene has CDR1 MNHNY and CDR2 SVGAGI (reference sequence). The CDR3 sequence is 15 residues long. After removal of 5 bases from V and 9 bases from J, the junction contained 4 bases not matched to a gene. The CDR3 bases are TGTGCCAGCAGTAAGGGACTAGCGGGGGGGGGTGAGCAGTTCTTC. It is translated as CASSKGLAGGGEQFF.

This rearrangement joins TRBV6-5 to TRBJ1-2, with TRBD1 matching over 8 bases. Trimming took 6 bases from V and 4 from J; bases not matched to a gene: 7. Germline V gives CDR1 MNHEY, CDR2 SVGAGI. The CDR3 runs to 14 residues. CDR3 sequence reads: CASRDPGTGYGYTF. CDR3 in DNA: TGTGCCAGCAGAGACCCGGGGACAGGCTATGGCTACACCTTC.

The CDR3 is CASSPRTGGRLGKTQYF. In DNA form, the CDR3 reads TGTGCCAGCAGTCCCAGGACAGGGGGAAGATTAGGAAAGACCCAGTACTTC. The rearrangement links TRBV28 to TRBJ2-5, with 10 bases identical to TRBD1. V was clipped by 5 bases and J by 6 bases; unmatched bases: 15. CDR1 is MDHEN, CDR2 SYDVKM, per germline. This CDR3 spans 17 amino acids.

The chain joins TRBV9 to TRBJ2-3, with a possible D match to TRBD2 (5 bases). V was clipped by 0 bases and J by 4 bases, with 15 bases between them. This CDR3 has 16 residues. Germline-derived CDR1 and CDR2 are SGDLS and YYNGEE. CDR3 residues: CASSVGKRVFPDTQYF. The CDR3 DNA is TGTGCCAGCAGCGTAGGAAAGAGGGTTTTCCCAGATACGCAGTATTTT.

This rearrangement joins TRBV7-2 to TRBJ1-4; 7 bases match TRBD1. The CDR3 runs 18 residues. The V segment lost 0 bases and the J segment 0 bases; nucleotides outside the gene matches: 7. CDR1 is SGHTA and CDR2 is FQGNSA in the germline V gene. As DNA, the CDR3 is TGTGCCAGCAGCTTAGCCCCGGGACAGCTGACAACTAATGAAAAACTGTTTTTT. Residues: CASSLAPGQLTTNEKLFF.

The sample holds one count of this clone. V gene TRBV7-9 combines with J gene TRBJ2-1; 12 nucleotides line up with TRBD2. The CDR3 consists of 17 residues. Germline CDR1 and CDR2: SEHNR and FQNEAQ (reference sequence). With V trimmed by 5 bases and J by 7 bases, 12 bases remained unmatched. CDR3 residues: CASSPDWGTSGLNEQFF. In nucleotides, the CDR3 is TGTGCCAGCAGCCCAGATTGGGGGACTAGCGGGTTGAATGAGCAGTTCTTC.

This clone showed up just a few times. V gene TRBV14 combines with J gene TRBJ2-3; TRBD2 aligns across 10 bases. The V and J ends lost 5 bases and 1 base, in that order; junction bases with no gene match: 3. Germline lookup yields CDR1 SGHDN and CDR2 FVKESK. The CDR3 totals 15 residues. The DNA of the CDR3 is TGTGCCAGCAGCGCGCTAGCGGGGGGCACAGATACGCAGTATTTT. This gives the protein CASSALAGGTDTQYF.

This clone has just a few counts. The V and J genes are TRBV19 and TRBJ1-2; no clear D. With 5 bases removed from V and 6 bases from J, the gap between germline ends came to 19 bases. The CDR3 has 15 amino acids. CDR1 and CDR2 (germline): LNHDA, SQIVND (reference sequence). The CDR3 nucleotides read TGTGCCAGTAGTGCGACCAACAGAAACTGGGATGGCTACACCTTC. It is translated as CASSATNRNWDGYTF. Drawing the rest from reference TRBV19 and TRBJ1-2, the complete variable domain is DGGITQSPKYLFRKEGQNVTLSCEQNLNHDAMYWYRQDPGQGLRLIYYSQIVNDFQKGDIAEGYSVSREKKESFPLTVTSAQKNPTAFYLCASSATNRNWDGYTFGSGTRLTVV.

This sequence joins TRBV18 and TRBJ2-5; 14 positions agree with TRBD2. This CDR3 spans 15 amino acids. The J segment lost 5 bases and the V segment lost 6 bases, leaving 5 bases of the junction unmatched. Germline-derived CDR1 and CDR2 are KGHSH and LQKENI. The CDR3 is CASSRTSGGLETQYF. CDR3 nucleotides: TGTGCCAGCTCTCGGACTAGCGGGGGGTTGGAGACCCAGTACTTC. Supplemented by reference TRBV18 and TRBJ2-5, the full variable domain reads NAGVMQNPRHLVRRRGQEARLRCSPMKGHSHVYWYRQLPEEGLKFMVYLQKENIIDESGMPKERFSAEFPKEGPSILRIQQVVRGDSAAYFCASSRTSGGLETQYFGPGTRLLVL.

The V and J genes are TRBV29-1 and TRBJ1-3; 7 bases line up with TRBD1. Germline V gene lookup returns CDR1 SQVTM and CDR2 ANQGSEA. The ends lost 5 bases at V and 4 bases at J; junction bases unmatched: 5. There are 13 residues in the CDR3. CDR3 DNA: TGCAGCGTTTTTACAGGGGAGGGAAACACCATATATTTT. This codes for CSVFTGEGNTIYF.

This clone is a singleton in its sample. The chain couples TRBV3-1 (or the pseudogene TRBV3-2) to TRBJ1-1; D remains ambiguous. Trimming stripped 4 bases from V and 9 bases from J, with 18 bases between. This CDR3 region has 14 residues. Germline CDR1 reads LGHDT; CDR2 reads YNNKEL (reference sequence). CDR3 region: CASSLSRSRPKAFF. The CDR3 DNA sequence: TGTGCCAGCAGCCTGTCCCGCTCGCGGCCCAAAGCTTTCTTT.

This clone has more than one count but fewer than ten. The J gene is TRBJ1-5, the V gene TRBV9, with D tentatively TRBD1 (5 bases). This CDR3 has 15 residues. CDR1 and CDR2 from the germline V gene are SGDLS and YYNGEE. V was trimmed by 4 bases and J by 2 bases, leaving 13 bases between them. The CDR3 reads CASSLGGAGNQPQHF. The CDR3 coding sequence is TGTGCCAGCAGCCTTGGAGGGGCGGGCAATCAGCCCCAGCATTTT.

The V call is TRBV6-5, the J call TRBJ1-1, with 10 bases aligning to TRBD1. Germline V gene sequence: CDR1 MNHEY, CDR2 SVGAGI. The CDR3 has 15 residues. J was trimmed by 3 bases and V by 5 bases; bases with no gene match: 6. Written as DNA, the CDR3 is TGTGCCAGCAGTCCGCGGACAGGGGGTCACACTGAAGCTTTCTTT. It is translated as CASSPRTGGHTEAFF.

This clone has just one count. CDR3: CSFTGTRGRNEQFF. DNA of the CDR3: TGCAGCTTCACCGGGACTAGAGGGAGGAATGAGCAGTTCTTC. V is TRBV29-1 and J is TRBJ2-1; 8 bases align to TRBD2. This CDR3 comprises 14 residues. Germline CDR1 is SQVTM and CDR2 is ANQGSEA. The junction had 13 bases not matched to a gene; V was cut back by 8 bases and J by 7 bases.

This chain uses TRBV19 with TRBJ2-7; the D gene is possibly TRBD1 (5 bases). The CDR3 is 15 amino acids. Germline V gives CDR1 LNHDA, CDR2 SQIVND (reference sequence). Between the trimmed V and J ends, which lost 7 bases and 4 bases, there was a span of 20 bases. The CDR3 region has the DNA TGTGCCAGTACCGTAAGTTGGGCAGGGAAGTACGAGCAGTACTTC. Its translation is CASTVSWAGKYEQYF.

This sequence joins TRBV29-1 and TRBJ1-2; TRBD1 matches 10 bases. Germline-derived CDR1 and CDR2 are SQVTM and ANQGSEA. The J segment lost 6 bases and the V segment lost 7 bases, leaving 5 bases of the junction unmatched. The CDR3 has 12 residues. CDR3 coding DNA: TGCAGCGCCGTAGGGACAGGGGATGGCTACACCTTC. Residues: CSAVGTGDGYTF.

For the CDR3, the DNA is TGTGCCAGCAGTTCCCCCAGGGGCGAAGGGTCACCCCTCCACTTT. Its translation: CASSSPRGEGSPLHF. The rearrangement uses TRBV28 and TRBJ1-6; tentative D call: TRBD1 (6 bases). Per the germline V gene, CDR1 is MDHEN and CDR2 is SYDVKM. The length of the CDR3 is 15 residues. V was shortened by 4 bases and J by 10 bases, with 17 bases between the two germline ends.